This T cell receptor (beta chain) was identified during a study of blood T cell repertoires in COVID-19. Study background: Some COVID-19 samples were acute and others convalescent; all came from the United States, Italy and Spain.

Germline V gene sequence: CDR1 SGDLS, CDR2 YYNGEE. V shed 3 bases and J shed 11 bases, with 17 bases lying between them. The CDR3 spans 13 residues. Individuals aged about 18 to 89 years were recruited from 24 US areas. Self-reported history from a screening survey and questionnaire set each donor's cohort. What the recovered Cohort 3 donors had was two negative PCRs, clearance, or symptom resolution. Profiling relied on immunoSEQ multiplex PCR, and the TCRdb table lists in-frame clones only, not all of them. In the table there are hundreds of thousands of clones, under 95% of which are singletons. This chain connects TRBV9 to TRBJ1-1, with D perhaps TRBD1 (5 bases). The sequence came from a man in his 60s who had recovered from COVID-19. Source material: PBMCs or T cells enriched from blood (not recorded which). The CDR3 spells CASSAGGLIGAFF. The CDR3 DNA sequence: TGTGCCAGCAGCGCCGGGGGTCTAATTGGGGCTTTCTTT.